This T cell receptor beta chain was obtained from a study of OX40 agonist ivuxolimab in advanced cancers. About the research overall: Earlier anti-PD-1, anti-PD-L1 or anti-CTLA-4 therapy was permitted; about 44% had received some.

Sequencing was performed with immunoSEQ multiplex PCR; in TCRdb, only in-frame clones are kept and a portion is missing. The sample gives some 27,000 clones, 65% to 90% of which show up once; less than 15% is in the top ten. This CDR3 spans 13 amino acids. V was cut by 5 bases and J by 7 bases, with 17 bases left in between. The germline gives CDR1 GTSNPN, CDR2 SVGIG (reference sequence). The clonotype comes from an adult with an advanced solid tumor such as melanoma, head and neck, liver or kidney cancer. This chain joins TRBV30 and TRBJ1-2; D might be TRBD1 (6 bases). The starting material was CD4+ or CD8+ T cells sorted from blood, obtained in a trial of the OX40 agonist ivuxolimab. In nucleotides, the CDR3 is TGTGCCTGGGCCGGGACAACTTTTTCTGGCTACACCTTC. Amino acids: CAWAGTTFSGYTF.